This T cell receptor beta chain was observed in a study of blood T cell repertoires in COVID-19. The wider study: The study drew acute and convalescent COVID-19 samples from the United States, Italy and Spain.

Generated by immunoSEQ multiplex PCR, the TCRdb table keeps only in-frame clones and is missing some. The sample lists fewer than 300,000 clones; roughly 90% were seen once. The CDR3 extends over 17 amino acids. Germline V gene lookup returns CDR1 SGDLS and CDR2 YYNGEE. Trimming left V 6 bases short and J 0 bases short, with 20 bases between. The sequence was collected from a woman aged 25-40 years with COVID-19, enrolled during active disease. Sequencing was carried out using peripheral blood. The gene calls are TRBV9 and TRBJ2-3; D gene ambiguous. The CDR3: CASTSTEPRPSTDTQYF. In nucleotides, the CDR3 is TGTGCCAGCACCAGTACGGAACCCAGGCCTAGCACAGATACGCAGTATTTT.